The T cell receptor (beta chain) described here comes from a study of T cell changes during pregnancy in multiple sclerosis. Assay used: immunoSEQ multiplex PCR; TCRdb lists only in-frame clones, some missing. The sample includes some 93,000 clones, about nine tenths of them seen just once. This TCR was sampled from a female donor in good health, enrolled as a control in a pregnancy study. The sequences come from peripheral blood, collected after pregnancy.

The CDR3 loop is CSVEPTYRGDIQYF. The CDR3 nucleotides are TGCAGCGTTGAGCCCACCTACAGGGGAGACATTCAGTACTTC. The chain has TRBV29-1 and TRBJ2-4; 7 bases agree with TRBD1. The CDR3 consists of 14 residues. Germline V gene sequence: CDR1 SQVTM, CDR2 ANQGSEA. The junction had 10 bases not matched to a gene; V was cut back by 3 bases and J by 8 bases.